The subject of this entry is one T cell receptor (beta chain). 13 Jbeta primers and 60 Vbeta primers were used for the PCR. Assay used: immunoSEQ multiplex PCR; TCRdb lists only in-frame clones, some missing. There are about 150,000 clones in the sample; over 70% occur only once, and 1.2% to 1.5% lies in the top ten. Germline V gene lookup returns CDR1 MDHEN and CDR2 SYDVKM. The CDR3 is made up of 15 amino acids. V was cut by 6 bases and J by 6 bases, with 18 bases left in between. These data originate in a study of cytomegalovirus exposure and HLA in healthy donors. Turning to the study itself: Samples from HLA-typed donors yielded about 85 million unique TCRs in an early data release.

Material for sequencing was PBMCs. The chain joins TRBV28 to TRBJ2-1, with D tentatively TRBD1 (6 bases). The TCR sequence derives from a woman between 40 and 50 years old in good health and CMV-seronegative. Written as DNA, the CDR3 is TGTGCCAGCAGCCACCGGACCCCAGGGGTCAATGAGCAGTTCTTC. Amino acids: CASSHRTPGVNEQFF.